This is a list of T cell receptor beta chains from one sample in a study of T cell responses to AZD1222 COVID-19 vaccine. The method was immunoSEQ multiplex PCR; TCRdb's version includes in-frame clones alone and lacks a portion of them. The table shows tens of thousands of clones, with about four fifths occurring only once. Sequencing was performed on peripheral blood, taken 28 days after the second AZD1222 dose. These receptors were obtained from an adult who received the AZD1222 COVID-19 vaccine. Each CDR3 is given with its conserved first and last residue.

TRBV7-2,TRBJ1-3,CASSFIHSGNTIYF
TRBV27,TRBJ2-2,CASSLRNTGELFF
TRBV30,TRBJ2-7,CAWSEYSYEQYF
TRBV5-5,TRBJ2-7,CASRLDRAGAGEQYF
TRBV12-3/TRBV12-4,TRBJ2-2,CASSLDRLGELFF
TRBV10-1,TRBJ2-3,CASLCWGKGPDTQYF
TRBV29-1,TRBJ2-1,CSVEWDGVSEQFF
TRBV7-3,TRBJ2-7,CASSPSPAGSYEQYF
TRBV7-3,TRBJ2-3,CASSLISPRRQADTQYF
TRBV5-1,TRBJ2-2,CASSLMASGSPGELFF
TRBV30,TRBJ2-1,CAWSVTQGTSNEQFF
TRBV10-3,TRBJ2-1,CAISETATSGSWQFF
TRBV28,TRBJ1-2,CASSSYGTGYGYTF
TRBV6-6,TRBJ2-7,CASSSHDEQYF
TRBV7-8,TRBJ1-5,CASSLKIKQGFGNQPQHF
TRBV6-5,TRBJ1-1,CASSLTGSNTEAFF
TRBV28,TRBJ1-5,CASRGALGSNQPQHF
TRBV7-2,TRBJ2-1,CASSQGSYNEQFF
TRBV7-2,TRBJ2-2,CASSTYRDRAAGELFF
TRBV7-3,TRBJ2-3,CASSITRPHFGGWGTSSTDTQYF
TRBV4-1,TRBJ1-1,CASSQDNKDRGKAFF
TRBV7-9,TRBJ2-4,CASSSSGGAKNIQYF
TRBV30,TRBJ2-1,CAWSKSGLEEFF
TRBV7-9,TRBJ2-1,CASSLVGSGFYNEQFF
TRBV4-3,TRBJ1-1,CASSQDRMNTEAFF
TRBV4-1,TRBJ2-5,CASSQDNSGPQETQYF
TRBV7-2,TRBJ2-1,CASSFGASGMGREQFF
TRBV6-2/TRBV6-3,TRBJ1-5,CASSLVLMSPQHF
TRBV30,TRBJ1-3,CAWSNIAYSGNTIYF
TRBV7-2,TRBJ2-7,CASSFTGGSYEQYF
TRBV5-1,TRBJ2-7,CASSPDRGQNEQYF
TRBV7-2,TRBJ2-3,CASSFRLAPDTQYF
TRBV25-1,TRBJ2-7,CASSEGSSGDEQYF
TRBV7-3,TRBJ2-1,CASSLLRRPYNEQFF
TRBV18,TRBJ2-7,CASSPPPGQGSQYF
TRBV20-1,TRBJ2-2,CSASSHRGSTGELFF
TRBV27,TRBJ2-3,CAIRTGGTDTQYF
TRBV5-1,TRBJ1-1,CASSFEQGVTEAFF
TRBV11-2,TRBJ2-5,CASSLAGQGPQETQYF
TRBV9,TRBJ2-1,CASSDKVNSGEQFF
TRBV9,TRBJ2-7,CASSPPRAGLASTYEQYF
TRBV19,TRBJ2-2,CASSTSGSGGTGELFF
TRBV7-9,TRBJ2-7,CASSLAELEQYF
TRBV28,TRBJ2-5,CASSSGTSGSKTQYF
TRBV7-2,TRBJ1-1,CASSSDSGGHTEAFF
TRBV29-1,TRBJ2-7,CSVEARGAYEQYF
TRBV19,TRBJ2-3,CASKGTGTDTQYF
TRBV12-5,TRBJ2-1,CASGPLGQGYNEQFF
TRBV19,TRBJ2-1,CASSIVRGSRDEQFF
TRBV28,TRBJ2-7,CASITGLAGKHEQYF